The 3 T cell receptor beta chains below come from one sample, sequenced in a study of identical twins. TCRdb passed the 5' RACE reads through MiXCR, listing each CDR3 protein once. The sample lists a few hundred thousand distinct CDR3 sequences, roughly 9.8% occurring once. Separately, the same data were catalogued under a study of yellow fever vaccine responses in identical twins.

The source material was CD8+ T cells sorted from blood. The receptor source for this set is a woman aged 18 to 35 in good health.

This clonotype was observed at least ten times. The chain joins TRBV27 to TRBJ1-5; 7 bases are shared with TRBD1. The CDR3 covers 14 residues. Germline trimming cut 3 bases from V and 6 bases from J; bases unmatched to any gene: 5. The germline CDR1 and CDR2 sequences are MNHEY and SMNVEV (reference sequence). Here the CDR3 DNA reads TGTGCCAGCAGTTTCGGGACAGCGGGTCAGCCCCAGCATTTT. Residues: CASSFGTAGQPQHF.

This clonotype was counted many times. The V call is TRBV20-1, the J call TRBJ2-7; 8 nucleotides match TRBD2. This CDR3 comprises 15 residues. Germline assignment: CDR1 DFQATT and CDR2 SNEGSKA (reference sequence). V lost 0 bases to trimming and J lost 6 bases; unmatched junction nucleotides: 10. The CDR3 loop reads CSARDLSGLEVEQYF. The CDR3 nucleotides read TGCAGTGCTAGAGATCTGTCGGGACTAGAGGTCGAGCAGTACTTC.

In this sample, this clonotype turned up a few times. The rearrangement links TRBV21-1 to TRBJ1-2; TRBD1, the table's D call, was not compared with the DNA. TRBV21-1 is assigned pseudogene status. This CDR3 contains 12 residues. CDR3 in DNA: TGTGCCAGCAGCGAAACCAGGGAGGGCTACACCTTC. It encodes CASSETREGYTF.